This entry describes one T cell receptor beta chain. Its matching antigen is unknown. Germline lookup yields CDR1 SGDLS and CDR2 YYNGEE. Trimming took off 8 bases at V and 4 bases at J, with 15 bases between the two ends. The CDR3 length is 14 residues. These data come from a study of graft-versus-host responses after intestinal transplantation. Study overall: The whole recipient group had anti-thymocyte globulin induction followed by tacrolimus and steroids for two to three years.

Method: immunoSEQ multiplex PCR; TCRdb's copy keeps in-frame clones and lacks some. Found here are approximately 90,000 clones, approximately 90% of them singletons; the top ten hold more than 0.25%. Here the sequenced sample was unstimulated CD4+ T cells sorted from spleen or lymph node cells, taken before transplant. The clonotype originates from a human donor who was the organ donor for an intestinal transplant. V and J are TRBV9 and TRBJ2-2; possible D gene TRBD1, 6 bases. The CDR3 protein is CASTLGAGTGELFF. As DNA, the CDR3 is TGTGCCAGTACGTTGGGGGCGGGCACCGGGGAGCTGTTTTTT. The full variable domain, in which reference TRBV9 and TRBJ2-2 provide the parts outside the CDR3, is DSGVTQTPKHLITATGQRVTLRCSPRSGDLSVYWYQQSLDQGLQFLIQYYNGEERAKGNILERFSAQQFPDLHSELNLSSLELGDSALYFCASTLGAGTGELFFGEGSRLTVL.